The clone carrying this T cell receptor (beta chain) was picked up many times. What it recognizes is unknown. The record originates from a study of spatial heterogeneity in lung cancer. About the research overall: For the average unique TCR and UMI combination, more than nine occurrences appeared in raw reads. General study points: Resection saw ubiquitous expanded tumor TCRs appear in blood more than follow-up did.

Germline trimming cut 1 base from V and 0 bases from J; bases unmatched to any gene: 4. Germline V CDR1 and CDR2: LGHNA, YSLEER. This CDR3 contains 16 residues. TCRdb recomputed calls from the 5' RACE reads with MiXCR, one row per CDR3 protein. The data show some 40,000 distinct CDR3 sequences, with 5.2% seen just once and roughly 25% held by the top ten. Time point reported: sample taken at primary tumor resection. Unsorted tumor, nontumor lung tissue or cryopreserved PBMC supplied the whole RNA. Samples were donated by 72 untreated early-stage non-small cell lung cancer patients. The receptor was derived from a female donor with early-stage non-small cell lung cancer. Sequencing used PBMCs, obtained at surgery. The chain joins TRBV4-3 to TRBJ2-7; 9 bases match TRBD2. CDR3 coding DNA: TGCGCCAGCAGCCAAGGGGCGACTAGCGGCTCCTACGAGCAGTACTTC. It yields the protein CASSQGATSGSYEQYF.